This T cell receptor (beta chain) derives from a study of blood T cell repertoires in COVID-19. Clones were read by immunoSEQ multiplex PCR, and TCRdb kept only the in-frame ones, dropping some. This table holds 300,000 to 450,000 clones, 80% to 90% found once. Germline CDR1 reads SGHTA; CDR2 reads FQGNSA. The CDR3 is 14 amino acids. Trimming stripped 4 bases from V and 12 bases from J, with 21 bases between. Cohort placement rested on clinical history that participants reported themselves. The receptor's source is a man aged 25 to 40 who had recovered from COVID-19. The chain has TRBV7-2 and TRBJ1-1, with D uncertain. Sequenced material: PBMCs or T cells enriched from blood (not recorded which). CDR3 protein: CASSSRMGLVLPFF. CDR3 coding DNA: TGTGCCAGCAGCTCCCGAATGGGCTTGGTTCTTCCTTTCTTT.